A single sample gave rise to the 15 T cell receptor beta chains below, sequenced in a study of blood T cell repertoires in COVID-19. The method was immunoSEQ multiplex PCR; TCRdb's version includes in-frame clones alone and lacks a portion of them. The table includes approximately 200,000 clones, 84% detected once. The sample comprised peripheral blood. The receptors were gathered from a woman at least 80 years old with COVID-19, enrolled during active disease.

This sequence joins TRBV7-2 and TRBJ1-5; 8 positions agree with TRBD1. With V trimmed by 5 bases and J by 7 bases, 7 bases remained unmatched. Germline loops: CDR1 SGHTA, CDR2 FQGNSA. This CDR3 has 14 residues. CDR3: CASSMTGAGQPQHF. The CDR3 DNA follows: TGTGCCAGCAGCATGACAGGGGCTGGGCAGCCCCAGCATTTT.

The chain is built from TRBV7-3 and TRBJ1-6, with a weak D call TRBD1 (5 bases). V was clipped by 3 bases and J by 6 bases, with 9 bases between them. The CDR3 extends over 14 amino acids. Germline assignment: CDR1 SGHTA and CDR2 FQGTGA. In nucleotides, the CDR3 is TGTGCCAGCAGCTTCGGGGGGATTAATTCACCCCTCCACTTT. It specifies CASSFGGINSPLHF.

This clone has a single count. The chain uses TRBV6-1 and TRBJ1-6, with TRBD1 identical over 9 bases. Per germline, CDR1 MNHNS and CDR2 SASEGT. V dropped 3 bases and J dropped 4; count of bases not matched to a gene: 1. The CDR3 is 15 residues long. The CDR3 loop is CASSDGTGYNSPLHF. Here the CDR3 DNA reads TGTGCCAGCAGTGATGGGACAGGGTATAATTCACCCCTCCACTTT.

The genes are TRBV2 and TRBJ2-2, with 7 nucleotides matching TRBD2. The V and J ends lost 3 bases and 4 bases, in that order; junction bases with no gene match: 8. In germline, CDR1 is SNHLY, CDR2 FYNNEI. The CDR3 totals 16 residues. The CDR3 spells CASSDLAGVITGELFF. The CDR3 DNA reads TGTGCCAGCAGTGACCTTGCGGGGGTCATCACCGGGGAGCTGTTTTTT.

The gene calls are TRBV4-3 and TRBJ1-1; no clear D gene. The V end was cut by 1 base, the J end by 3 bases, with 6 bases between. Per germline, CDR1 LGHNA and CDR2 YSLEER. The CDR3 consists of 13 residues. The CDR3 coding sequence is TGCGCCAGCAGCCAAGTTCGGGACACTGAAGCTTTCTTT. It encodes CASSQVRDTEAFF.

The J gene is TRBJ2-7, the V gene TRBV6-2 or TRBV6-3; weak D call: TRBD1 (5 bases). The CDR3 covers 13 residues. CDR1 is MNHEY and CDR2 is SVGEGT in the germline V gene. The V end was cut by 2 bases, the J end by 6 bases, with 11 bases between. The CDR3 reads CASSYLQVGEQYF. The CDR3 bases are TGTGCCAGCAGTTACCTACAGGTGGGCGAGCAGTACTTC.

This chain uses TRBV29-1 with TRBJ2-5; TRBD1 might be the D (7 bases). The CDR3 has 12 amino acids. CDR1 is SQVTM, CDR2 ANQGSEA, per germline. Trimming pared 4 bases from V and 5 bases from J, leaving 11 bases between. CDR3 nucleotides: TGCAGCGTTGCGGAGGGGGCCGAGACCCAGTACTTC. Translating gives CSVAEGAETQYF.

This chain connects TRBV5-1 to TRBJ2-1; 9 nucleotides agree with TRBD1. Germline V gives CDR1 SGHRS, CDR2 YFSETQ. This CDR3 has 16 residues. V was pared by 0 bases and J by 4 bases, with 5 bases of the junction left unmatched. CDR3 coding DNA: TGCGCCAGCAGCTTGGCACCGGGACAGGGATACAATGAGCAGTTCTTC. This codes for CASSLAPGQGYNEQFF. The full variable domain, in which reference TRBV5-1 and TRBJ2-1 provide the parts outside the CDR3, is KAGVTQTPRYLIKTRGQQVTLSCSPISGHRSVSWYQQTPGQGLQFLFEYFSETQRNKGNFPGRFSGRQFSNSRSEMNVSTLELGDSALYLCASSLAPGQGYNEQFFGPGTRLTVL.

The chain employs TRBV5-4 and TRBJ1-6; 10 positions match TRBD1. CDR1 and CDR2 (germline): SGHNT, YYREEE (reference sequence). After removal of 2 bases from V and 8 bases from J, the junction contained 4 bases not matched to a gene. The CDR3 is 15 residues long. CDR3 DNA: TGTGCCAGCAGCTTTGGAGGGACAGGGGATTCACCCCTCCACTTT. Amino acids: CASSFGGTGDSPLHF.

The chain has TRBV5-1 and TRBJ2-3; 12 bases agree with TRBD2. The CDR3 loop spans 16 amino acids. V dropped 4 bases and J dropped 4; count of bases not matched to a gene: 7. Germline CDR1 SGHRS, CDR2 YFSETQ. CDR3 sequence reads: CASSNPSGGAPDTQYF. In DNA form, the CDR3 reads TGCGCCAGCAGCAATCCTAGCGGGGGGGCCCCAGATACGCAGTATTTT.

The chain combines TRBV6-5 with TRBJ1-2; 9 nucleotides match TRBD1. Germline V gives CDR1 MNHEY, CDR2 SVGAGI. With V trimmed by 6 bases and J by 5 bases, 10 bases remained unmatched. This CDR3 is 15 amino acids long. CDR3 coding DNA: TGTGCCAGCAGGGAGGGACAGGGTTTAGGGTATGGCTACACCTTC. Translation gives CASREGQGLGYGYTF.

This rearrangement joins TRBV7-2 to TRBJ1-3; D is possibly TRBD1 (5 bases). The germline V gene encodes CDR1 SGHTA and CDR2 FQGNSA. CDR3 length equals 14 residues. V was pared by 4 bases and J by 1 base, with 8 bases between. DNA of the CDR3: TGTGCCAGCAGCTCCGGACAATCTGGAAACACCATATATTTT. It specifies CASSSGQSGNTIYF.

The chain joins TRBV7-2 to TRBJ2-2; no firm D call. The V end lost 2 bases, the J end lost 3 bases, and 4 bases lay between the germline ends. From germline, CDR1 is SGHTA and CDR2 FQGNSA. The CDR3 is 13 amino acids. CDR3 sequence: CASSLPYTGELFF. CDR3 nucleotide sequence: TGTGCCAGCAGCTTACCTTACACCGGGGAGCTGTTTTTT.

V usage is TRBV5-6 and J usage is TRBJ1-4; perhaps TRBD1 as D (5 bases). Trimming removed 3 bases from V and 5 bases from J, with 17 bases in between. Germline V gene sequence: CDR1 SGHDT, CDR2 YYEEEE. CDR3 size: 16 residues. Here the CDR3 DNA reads TGTGCCAGCAGCTCCTCTACAGGAGCTAAAAATGAAAAACTGTTTTTT. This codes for CASSSSTGAKNEKLFF.

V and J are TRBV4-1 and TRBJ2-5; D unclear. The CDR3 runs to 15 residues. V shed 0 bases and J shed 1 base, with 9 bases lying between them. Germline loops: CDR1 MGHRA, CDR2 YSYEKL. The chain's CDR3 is CASSQDWPLQETQYF. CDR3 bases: TGCGCCAGCAGCCAAGATTGGCCTCTCCAAGAGACCCAGTACTTC.